The TCR beta chain under discussion was sequenced for a study of cytomegalovirus exposure and HLA in healthy donors. Germline V gene sequence: CDR1 SGDLS, CDR2 YYNGEE. Deletions cut 0 bases from V and 3 bases from J, with 10 bases between. The CDR3 length is 15 residues. Primers: 60 Vbeta forward and 13 Jbeta reverse. Sequencing used immunoSEQ multiplex PCR; TCRdb keeps in-frame clones, though not all of them. The table includes 200,000 to 250,000 clones, almost 85% detected once. This clone was observed a few times. The TCR originated in a woman between 40 and 50 years old in good health and CMV-seronegative. The source material was PBMCs. V and J are TRBV9 and TRBJ1-5, with D perhaps TRBD1 (5 bases). CDR3 in DNA: TGTGCCAGCAGCGTAGCGGGGGGAAACAATCAGCCCCAGCATTTT. Translating gives CASSVAGGNNQPQHF.